This T cell receptor (beta chain) was sequenced in a study of shared clonotypes between healthy human individuals (dated by TCRdb to about 2020). Turning to the overall study: The cohort included three men and a couple of women between 18 and 49 years of age. Per donor, three plates each were used for CD4 naive and CD4 memory, two for CD8 naive, and one for CD8 memory. Blood TCR repertoires of roughly five healthy adults were deeply sequenced to estimate repertoire size and the extent of clonotype sharing between individuals. To increase sequencing depth and limit assay-specific biases, different laboratories used diverse techniques to prepare libraries and sequence TCR repertoires. Per donor, leukapheresis produced somewhere between about 0.94 and 9.5 billion PBMCs. General conclusions and limits of the study: Incomplete sequencing was indicated by rarefaction of sorted-subset datasets, despite the large sequencing depth. Based on pairwise subsampling, the degree of clonotype sharing among donors was expected to be affected by sequencing depth. Sharing across four donors was observed for about 5% of naive CD4, over 3% of naive CD8, 2% to 2.5% of memory CD4, and around 0.4% of memory CD8 clonotypes. Only blood was sampled, and tissue TCR repertoires likely differ from those in blood. Because the study included a small number of donors, the genetic and exposure-history diversity represented was limited. Clonotypes shared by all four sorted-subset donors showed higher generation probabilities than non-shared clonotypes. Naive subsets generally had larger estimated clonotype richness than memory subsets.

TCR CDR3 regions were amplified from genomic DNA by multiplex PCR using the deep immunoSEQ assay. Extracted genomic DNA from each cell subset was spread evenly across all wells of several immunoSEQ 96-well plates, with each plate serving as a replicate. Each replicate PCR for sorted subsets received approximately 220 ng genomic DNA, equal to 30,000 or so T cell genomes. The purified libraries were quantified using a Qubit 3.0 fluorometer, sized with a Bioanalyzer 2100, and then quantified again using the KAPA Library Quantification kit. A separate single-read 150-cycle Illumina NextSeq 550 flow cell was used to sequence each immunoSEQ 96-well plate. In the original analysis: Because the immunoSEQ output held only junctional sequences and lacked quality scores, the filtering could not match the filtering applied to full-length reads. To assign V/J genes and CDR3, sequences were annotated against IMGT germline references using PyIR, a Python wrapper for IgBLAST v1.9. Reads with weak V/J assignments (E-value above 1e-6), missing CDR3, stop codons, out-of-frame junctions, or ambiguous translated residues were removed. V3J clonotypes were defined by identical inferred V gene, J gene, and CDR3 amino acid sequence. Percentage overlap between repertoires was calculated by dividing the number of shared unique clonotypes by the size of the smaller repertoire. RTK rarefaction, the Chao1 estimator, and Recon v2.1 estimates of unobserved clonotypes were used to assess repertoire richness. For all TCRbeta clonotypes obtained by the gDNA method from a few donors, generation probabilities were computed with OLGA. TCRdb obtained this table from immuneACCESS and retained in-frame rearrangements with V and J assigned. These tables miss some clones; where compared with another copy, unresolved V genes account for less than half of the shortfall, and the remainder is unexplained. From that table come the V and J calls and clone size; the DNA was used to work out D and trimming. Here the sample has about 1 million clones; approximately 76% occur a single time. The ten largest account for 1.4% to 1.5% of the sample.

CDR1 and CDR2 are drawn from the germline V gene: SGHTA, FQGNSA. Measured from the cysteine to the phenylalanine, the CDR3 is 16 residues long. Only CDR3 DNA is held: 48 bases, read in frame from base 1. Trimmed from V: 5 bases; trimmed from J: 6 bases; junction bases lacking a gene match: 7. The donors were healthy, HIV-negative adults who had no recently reported acute infections or vaccinations. Only Caucasian adults living in Nashville, Tennessee, USA were represented among the donors. CD4+ T cells were enriched by magnetic negative selection; naive cells were then positively selected on CD45RA, and the negative fraction formed the memory subset. Blood was obtained by leukapheresis, after which PBMCs were separated by Ficoll-Histopaque density gradient centrifugation and cryopreserved in liquid nitrogen vapor phase. Purity and quantity of every magnetically sorted T cell population were checked by analytical flow cytometry. Genomic DNA was isolated from each sorted fraction and quantified by UV absorbance on a Nanodrop 2000c.

In the case of this clone: This receptor's antigen is unknown. Base quality data are lacking; no much larger clone is found one base away.

Rearrangement joined TRBV7-2 to TRBJ1-6, with 10 bases aligning to TRBD1. The material sequenced was memory CD4+ T cells sorted from blood. The sample's cell subset or site label, in plain terms: CD45RA-negative fraction. The clonotype comes from a man younger than 30 in good health. The DNA is as follows: TGTGCCAGCAGCCCTCGACAGGGGGCGGGTAATTCACCCCTCCACTTT. This encodes CASSPRQGAGNSPLHF.